This T cell receptor beta chain was observed in a study of spatial heterogeneity in lung cancer. TCRdb ran MiXCR on the 5' RACE reads and lists one entry per CDR3 protein. The sample yields over 15,000 distinct CDR3 sequences, 5.7% seen once. Time point of the sample: sample taken at primary tumor resection. Study conclusions and caveats: Mutation tallies in tumors tracked expanded intratumoral alpha and beta TCR counts.

By its share, this clonotype is medium-sized. The antigen remains unidentified. Unmatched junction bases numbered 2, after V lost 2 bases and J lost 2 bases. This CDR3 is 14 amino acids long. Germline CDR1 and CDR2: DFQATT and SNEGSKA (reference sequence). The TCR originated in a female donor with early-stage non-small cell lung cancer. This chain connects TRBV20-1 to TRBJ2-1; 8 nucleotides line up with TRBD2. The source material was lung tumor tissue, sampled at surgery. The CDR3 sequence is CSARTGGPYNEQFF. The CDR3 coding sequence is TGCAGTGCTAGAACGGGAGGGCCCTACAATGAGCAGTTCTTC.